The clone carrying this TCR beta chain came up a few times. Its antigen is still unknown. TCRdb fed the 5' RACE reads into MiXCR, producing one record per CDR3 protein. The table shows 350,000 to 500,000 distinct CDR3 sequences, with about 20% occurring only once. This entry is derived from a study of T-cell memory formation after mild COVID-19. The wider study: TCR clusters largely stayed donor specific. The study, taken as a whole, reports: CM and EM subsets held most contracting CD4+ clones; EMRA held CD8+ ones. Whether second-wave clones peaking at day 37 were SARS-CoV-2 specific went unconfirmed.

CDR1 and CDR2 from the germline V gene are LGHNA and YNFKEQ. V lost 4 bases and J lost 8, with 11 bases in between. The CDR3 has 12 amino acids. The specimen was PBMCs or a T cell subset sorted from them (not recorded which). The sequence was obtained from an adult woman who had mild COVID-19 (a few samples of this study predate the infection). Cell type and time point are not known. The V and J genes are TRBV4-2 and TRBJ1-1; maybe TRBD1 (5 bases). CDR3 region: CASSPPGREAFF. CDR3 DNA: TGTGCCAGCAGCCCGCCAGGGAGGGAAGCTTTCTTT.